This TCR beta chain stems from a study of T-cell reconstitution after alpha-beta-depleted transplantation in children. Unique molecular identifiers tagged the TCRbeta library. Each CDR3 protein gets one entry after TCRdb re-called the PCR reads with MiXCR. The data contain just over 200,000 distinct CDR3 sequences, roughly 8.1% of them singletons. V lost 3 bases and J 2 bases, leaving 33 bases between the germline ends. CDR3 size: 21 residues. The germline CDR1 and CDR2 sequences are SGHDT and YYEEEE. Sequences were derived from PBMCs, mostly from graft donor cells, sampled 360 days after TCRalphabeta/CD19-depleted stem cell transplant. The sequence came from a male patient under 10 years old who had a stem cell transplant for acute myeloid leukemia, so the T cells may come from the graft donor. The chain couples TRBV5-6 to TRBJ2-7; TRBD2 might be the D (12 bases). CDR3 residues: CASSSRTGGNRLAGAPYEQYF. The CDR3 region has the DNA TGTGCCAGCAGCTCTCGGACAGGGGGCAATAGACTAGCGGGAGCCCCCTACGAGCAGTACTTC.